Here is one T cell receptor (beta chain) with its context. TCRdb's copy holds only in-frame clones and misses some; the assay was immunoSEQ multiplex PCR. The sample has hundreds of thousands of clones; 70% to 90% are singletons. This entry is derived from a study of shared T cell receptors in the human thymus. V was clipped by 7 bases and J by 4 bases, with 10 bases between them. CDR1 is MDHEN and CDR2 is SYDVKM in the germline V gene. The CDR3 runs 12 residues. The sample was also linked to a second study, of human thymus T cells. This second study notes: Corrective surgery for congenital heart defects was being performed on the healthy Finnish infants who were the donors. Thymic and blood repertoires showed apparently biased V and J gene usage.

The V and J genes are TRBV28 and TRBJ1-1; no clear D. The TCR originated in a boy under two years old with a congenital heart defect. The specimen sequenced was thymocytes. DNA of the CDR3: TGTGCCAGCATAGGACGGGGCACTGAAGCTTTCTTT. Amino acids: CASIGRGTEAFF.